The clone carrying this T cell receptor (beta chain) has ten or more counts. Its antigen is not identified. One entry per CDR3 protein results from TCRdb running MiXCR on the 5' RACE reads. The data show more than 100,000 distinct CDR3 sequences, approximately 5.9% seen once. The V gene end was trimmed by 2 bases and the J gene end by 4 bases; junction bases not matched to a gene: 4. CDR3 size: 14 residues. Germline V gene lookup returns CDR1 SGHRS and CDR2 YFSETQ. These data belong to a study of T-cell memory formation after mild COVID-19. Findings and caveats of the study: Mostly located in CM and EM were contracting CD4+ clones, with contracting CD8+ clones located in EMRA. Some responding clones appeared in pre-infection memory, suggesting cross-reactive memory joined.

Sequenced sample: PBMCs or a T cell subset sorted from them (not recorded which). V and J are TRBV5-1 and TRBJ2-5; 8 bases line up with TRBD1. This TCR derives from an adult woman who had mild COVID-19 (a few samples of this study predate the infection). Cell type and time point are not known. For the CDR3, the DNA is TGCGCCAGCAGCTTCGGACAGGGCACAGAGACCCAGTACTTC. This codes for CASSFGQGTETQYF.